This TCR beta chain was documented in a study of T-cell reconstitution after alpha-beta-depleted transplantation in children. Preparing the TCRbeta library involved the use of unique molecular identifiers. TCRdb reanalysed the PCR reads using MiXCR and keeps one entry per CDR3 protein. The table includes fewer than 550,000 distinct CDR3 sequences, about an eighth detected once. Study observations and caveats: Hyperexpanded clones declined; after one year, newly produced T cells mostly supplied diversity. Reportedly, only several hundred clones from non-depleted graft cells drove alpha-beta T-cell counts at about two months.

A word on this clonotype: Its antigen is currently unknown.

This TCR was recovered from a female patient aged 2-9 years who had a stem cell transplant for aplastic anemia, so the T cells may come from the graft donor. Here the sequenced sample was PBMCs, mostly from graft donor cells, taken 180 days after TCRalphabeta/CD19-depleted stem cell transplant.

The CDR3 here is CSVDPGTGAEAFF. The CDR3 DNA reads TGCAGCGTTGACCCCGGGACAGGGGCTGAAGCTTTCTTT. This rearrangement joins TRBV29-1 to TRBJ1-1; 10 nucleotides line up with TRBD1. J lost 6 bases, V lost 3 bases, and 4 bases had no gene match. The CDR3 totals 13 residues. Germline CDR1 SQVTM, CDR2 ANQGSEA.